This TCR beta chain was documented in a study of regulatory T cells in long-lasting Graves disease. Notes on the study in general: What was studied was peripheral blood only, and not thyroid tissue.

Time point described: newly diagnosed GD, antithyroid drugs for less than 3 months. PBMC-derived RNA was used for the TCR library. Germline lookup yields CDR1 LNHDA and CDR2 SQIVND (reference sequence). CDR3 length: 15 residues. V was clipped by 4 bases and J by 6 bases; unmatched bases: 8. A word on this clonotype: Antigen: not known.

Arm-PCR of CDR3 regions with iRepertoire HTBI primers generated TCR beta libraries. TCRdb recomputed calls from the multiplex PCR reads with MiXCR, one row per CDR3 protein. The sample lists 440,000 or so distinct CDR3 sequences, approximately 15% occurring once. These data are also associated with another study on T cells in Graves' hyperthyroidism and ophthalmopathy. That source notes: Graves' hyperthyroidism qualified as stable when ophthalmopathy did not progress within 18 months.

V is TRBV19 and J is TRBJ2-1, with TRBD2 matching over 8 bases. The sequence came from a woman aged 25-40 years with Graves disease. Sequenced material: peripheral blood mononuclear cells (PBMCs), taken at new diagnosis, from a patient treated with antithyroid drugs. CDR3 bases: TGTGCCAGTAGTAGGTATAGCGGGGCTTCCAATGAGCAGTTCTTC. Protein: CASSRYSGASNEQFF. Full variable domain (rest looked up from reference TRBV19 and TRBJ2-1): DGGITQSPKYLFRKEGQNVTLSCEQNLNHDAMYWYRQDPGQGLRLIYYSQIVNDFQKGDIAEGYSVSREKKESFPLTVTSAQKNPTAFYLCASSRYSGASNEQFFGPGTRLTVL.